The 14 T cell receptor beta chains presented below share a single source sample, sequenced in a study of identical twins. TCRdb processed the 5' RACE reads anew with MiXCR; each CDR3 protein has one entry. The sample lists about 470,000 distinct CDR3 sequences, less than 25% occurring once. The sample was also reused in another study, on T cells expressing NK-cell markers.

The sequencing input was CD4+ T cells sorted from blood. Receptors were obtained from a young woman in good health.

The rearrangement joins TRBV11-2 to TRBJ2-1; no clear D. CDR3 length equals 12 residues. Between the trimmed V and J ends, which lost 3 bases and 6 bases, there was a span of 6 bases. Germline values: CDR1 SGHAT, CDR2 FQNNGV. The CDR3 DNA is TGTGCCAGCAGCTTCATCGGCAATGAGCAGTTCTTC. This codes for CASSFIGNEQFF.

This clonotype was seen a handful of times. The chain uses TRBV7-9 and TRBJ2-5; the match to TRBD1 covers 10 bases. The CDR3 is 14 amino acids. Germline assignment: CDR1 SEHNR and CDR2 FQNEAQ (reference sequence). After removal of 3 bases from V and 6 bases from J, the junction contained 4 bases not matched to a gene. CDR3 DNA: TGTGCCAGCAGCTTGGGGACAGGGGAGAAGACCCAGTACTTC. Its protein is CASSLGTGEKTQYF.

A few counts support this clonotype. V usage is TRBV5-1 and J usage is TRBJ2-1, with 7 positions matching TRBD2. J gave up 0 bases and V 2 bases, and 5 bases lay outside the gene matches. The CDR3 extends over 16 amino acids. The V gene's germline CDR1 is SGHRS and CDR2 YFSETQ. The CDR3 nucleotides read TGCGCCAGCAGCTTTAGGACTAGGAGCTCCTACAATGAGCAGTTCTTC. Protein: CASSFRTRSSYNEQFF.

The sample holds one count of this clonotype. The V call is TRBV25-1, the J call TRBJ2-5; TRBD1 might be the D (5 bases). The germline gives CDR1 MGHDK, CDR2 SYGVNS. V lost 8 bases and J lost 2, with 12 bases in between. The CDR3 covers 13 residues. The CDR3 DNA sequence: TGTGCCAGCTCGATAGGGGCACAAGAGACCCAGTACTTC. Translated: CASSIGAQETQYF.

The table lists this clonotype with a few counts. The chain joins TRBV20-1 to TRBJ2-7; 12 positions match TRBD1. Germline V CDR1 and CDR2: DFQATT, SNEGSKA (reference sequence). The junction had 4 bases not matched to a gene; V was cut back by 0 bases and J by 1 base. CDR3 size: 16 residues. The CDR3 DNA follows: TGCAGTGCTAGAGATCGGGACAGGGGGCTATCCTACGAGCAGTACTTC. Residues: CSARDRDRGLSYEQYF.

This sequence joins TRBV28 and TRBJ2-1; 10 bases align to TRBD2. The V segment lost 9 bases and the J segment 6 bases; nucleotides outside the gene matches: 14. This CDR3 has 16 residues. CDR1 and CDR2 from the germline V gene are MDHEN and SYDVKM. This chain's CDR3 is CASAQRGGSFSNEQFF. The CDR3 DNA reads as TGTGCCAGTGCCCAGCGGGGGGGATCATTCTCCAATGAGCAGTTCTTC.

The sample holds a few counts of this clonotype. The J gene is TRBJ1-2, the V gene TRBV6-1; the D is unclear. Germline V lookup: CDR1 MNHNS, CDR2 SASEGT. Trimming left V 8 bases short and J 6 bases short, with 16 bases between. There are 13 residues in the CDR3. The CDR3 spells CASGSVTVNGYTF. CDR3 sequence (DNA): TGTGCCAGCGGCTCTGTTACAGTCAATGGCTACACCTTC.

J is TRBJ2-7 and V is TRBV21-1. TRBV21-1 is described as a pseudogene. This CDR3 is built from 16 residues. The chain's CDR3 is CASSTNILLNSYEQYF. DNA of the CDR3: TGTGCCAGCAGCACCAACATCCTGCTGAACTCCTACGAGCAGTACTTC.

This clonotype has just one count. The rearrangement uses TRBV5-1 and TRBJ2-7; D not resolved. V lost 3 bases and J 5 bases, leaving 12 bases between the germline ends. The CDR3 sequence is 13 residues long. Germline lookup yields CDR1 SGHRS and CDR2 YFSETQ. CDR3 coding DNA: TGCGCCAGCAGCTCCAAGACAACAAACGAGCAGTACTTC. It is translated as CASSSKTTNEQYF.

This clonotype has just a few counts. The chain combines TRBV5-5 with TRBJ2-1; D unclear. CDR1 and CDR2 from the germline V gene are SGHKS and YYEKEE (reference sequence). The CDR3 loop spans 12 amino acids. Trimming took off 2 bases at V and 9 bases at J, with 9 bases between the two ends. The CDR3 loop reads CASSFARREQFF. The CDR3 DNA is TGTGCCAGCAGCTTCGCGAGGCGTGAGCAGTTCTTC. The variable domain in full, with the rest retrieved from reference TRBV5-5 and TRBJ2-1, is DAGVTQSPTHLIKTRGQQVTLRCSPISGHKSVSWYQQVLGQGPQFIFQYYEKEERGRGNFPDRFSARQFPNYSSELNVNALLLGDSALYLCASSFARREQFFGPGTRLTVL.

This clonotype was seen a few times. This chain uses TRBV9 with TRBJ2-1, with 8 bases fitting TRBD2. CDR3 length: 14 residues. The V gene end was trimmed by 3 bases and the J gene end by 7 bases; junction bases not matched to a gene: 6. Germline CDR1 is SGDLS and CDR2 is YYNGEE. The CDR3 protein is CASSGTSRWNEQFF. The CDR3 nucleotides read TGTGCCAGCAGCGGGACTAGCCGATGGAATGAGCAGTTCTTC.

This chain joins TRBV10-3 and TRBJ2-5; D gene uncertain. V lost 0 bases and J 5 bases, leaving 10 bases between the germline ends. Germline CDR1 reads ENHRY; CDR2 reads SYGVKD. The length of the CDR3 is 14 residues. CDR3 amino acids: CAISESMGWETQYF. In nucleotides, the CDR3 is TGTGCCATCAGTGAGTCGATGGGATGGGAGACCCAGTACTTC.

There are a few counts of this clonotype. The V gene is TRBV6-2 or TRBV6-3, the J gene TRBJ2-7, with 12 bases identical to TRBD2. The CDR3 length is 13 residues. The J segment lost 4 bases and the V segment lost 8 bases, leaving 3 bases of the junction unmatched. Germline CDR1 MNHEY, CDR2 SVGEGT. The CDR3 DNA reads TGTGCCAGCGGACTAGCGGGACGGTACGAGCAGTACTTC. The encoded protein is CASGLAGRYEQYF.

The rearrangement joins TRBV20-1 to TRBJ2-1; D ambiguous. Per germline, CDR1 DFQATT and CDR2 SNEGSKA (reference sequence). CDR3 length: 12 amino acids. V was pared by 0 bases and J by 9 bases, with 9 bases between. The CDR3 region is CSARDPATEQFF. DNA for the CDR3: TGCAGTGCTAGAGATCCAGCCACTGAGCAGTTCTTC.